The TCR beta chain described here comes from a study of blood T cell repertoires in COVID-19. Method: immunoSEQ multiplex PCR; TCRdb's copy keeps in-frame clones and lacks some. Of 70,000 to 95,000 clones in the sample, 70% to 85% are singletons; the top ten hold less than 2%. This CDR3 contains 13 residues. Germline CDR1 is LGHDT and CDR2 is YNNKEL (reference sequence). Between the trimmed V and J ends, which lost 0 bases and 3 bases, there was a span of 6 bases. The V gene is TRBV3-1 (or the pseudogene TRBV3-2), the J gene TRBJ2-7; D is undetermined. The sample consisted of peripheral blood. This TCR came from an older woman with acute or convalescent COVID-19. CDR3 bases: TGTGCCAGCAGCCAAGACTCGGGCTACGAGCAGTACTTC. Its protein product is CASSQDSGYEQYF.